A single sample is the source of the 15 T cell receptor beta chains below, sequenced in a study of regulatory T cells in long-lasting Graves disease. Indicated time point: newly diagnosed GD, antithyroid drugs for less than 3 months. Following extraction of RNA from PBMCs, that RNA was used to make the TCR library. Construction of the TCR beta libraries employed iRepertoire HTBI primers in conjunction with Arm-PCR of CDR3 regions. TCRdb fed the multiplex PCR reads into MiXCR, producing one record per CDR3 protein. Among hundreds of thousands of distinct CDR3 sequences listed, 16% were seen once. These data were also filed under a second study, of T cells in Graves' hyperthyroidism and ophthalmopathy.

The material was peripheral blood mononuclear cells (PBMCs), obtained at new diagnosis, from a patient treated with antithyroid drugs. The receptor set was obtained from a man aged 18-30 years with Graves disease.

In its sample, this clonotype was seen many times. V gene TRBV3-1 combines with J gene TRBJ2-3; D ambiguous. Germline CDR1 reads LGHDT; CDR2 reads YNNKEL (reference sequence). The CDR3 extends over 16 amino acids. Trimming pared 4 bases from V and 1 base from J, leaving 15 bases between. This chain's CDR3 is CASSRSELGGTDTQYF. The CDR3 DNA is TGTGCCAGCAGCCGATCTGAACTGGGCGGCACAGATACGCAGTATTTT.

This clonotype was seen ten or more times. The rearrangement links TRBV20-1 to TRBJ2-7; 10 bases are shared with TRBD2. The ends lost 0 bases at V and 1 base at J; junction bases unmatched: 15. The CDR3 is 19 residues long. Germline V gene lookup returns CDR1 DFQATT and CDR2 SNEGSKA (reference sequence). The CDR3 DNA reads TGCAGTGCTAGAGATCCCGAGGAGCTAGCGGGAGCGCCATCCTACGAGCAGTACTTC. It yields the protein CSARDPEELAGAPSYEQYF.

This clonotype was detected a few times. V usage is TRBV7-8 and J usage is TRBJ2-1; 9 nucleotides align to TRBD2. Germline assignment: CDR1 SGHVS and CDR2 FQNEAQ. The CDR3 covers 18 residues. With 5 bases clipped from V and 1 base from J, the junction kept 12 bases outside the gene matches. The CDR3 DNA follows: TGTGCCAGCAGCGCGGGGCTAGCGGGAAAAAAATCCTACAATGAGCAGTTCTTC. Its protein is CASSAGLAGKKSYNEQFF.

With regard to this clonotype: A much more abundant neighbour one base away suggests this may be a read error. This chain's CDR3 is CASSNRQGGPYEQCF. CDR3 coding DNA: TGTGCCAGCAGTAACAGACAGGGCGGTCCCTACGAGCAGTGCTTC. This chain connects TRBV28 to TRBJ2-3; TRBD1 matches 7 bases. CDR3 size: 15 residues. Germline lookup yields CDR1 MDHEN and CDR2 SYDVKM.

This clonotype showed up just a few times. The rearrangement uses TRBV12-3 or TRBV12-4 and TRBJ2-7; TRBD2 is a possible D gene (6 bases). This CDR3 contains 13 residues. V shed 8 bases and J shed 5 bases, with 16 bases lying between them. CDR3 residues: CASPSAGSHEQYF. CDR3 in DNA: TGTGCCAGCCCATCCGCGGGGTCCCACGAGCAGTACTTC.

The chain couples TRBV27 to TRBJ2-7, with 10 bases matching TRBD2. With 6 bases clipped from V and 2 bases from J, the junction kept 7 bases outside the gene matches. Germline V CDR1 and CDR2: MNHEY, SMNVEV (reference sequence). The CDR3 consists of 15 residues. CDR3 bases: TGTGCCAGCAGACTAGCGGGATTGGGAACCTACGAGCAGTACTTC. Its protein is CASRLAGLGTYEQYF.

This clonotype was seen many times. The J gene is TRBJ2-2, the V gene TRBV7-9; tentative D call: TRBD2 (5 bases). The CDR3 sequence is 16 residues long. Per the germline V gene, CDR1 is SEHNR and CDR2 is FQNEAQ (reference sequence). The V and J ends lost 3 bases and 0 bases respectively, with 11 bases between them. DNA of the CDR3: TGTGCCAGCAGCTTGGGCGGTAGCGCGAACACCGGGGAGCTGTTTTTT. Its translation: CASSLGGSANTGELFF.

This clonotype was picked up many times. This chain links TRBV5-1 with TRBJ2-3, with D possibly being TRBD2 (6 bases). Germline CDR1 SGHRS, CDR2 YFSETQ. V lost 2 bases and J 0 bases, leaving 16 bases between the germline ends. The CDR3 has 17 residues. The CDR3 reads CASSFGGTATSTDTQYF. The CDR3, as DNA: TGCGCCAGCAGCTTCGGGGGAACAGCTACTAGCACAGATACGCAGTATTTT. Full variable domain (missing parts from reference TRBV5-1 and TRBJ2-3): KAGVTQTPRYLIKTRGQQVTLSCSPISGHRSVSWYQQTPGQGLQFLFEYFSETQRNKGNFPGRFSGRQFSNSRSEMNVSTLELGDSALYLCASSFGGTATSTDTQYFGPGTRLTVL.

The chain joins TRBV29-1 to TRBJ2-4; D possibly corresponds to TRBD2 (5 bases). Trimming cost V 2 bases and J 8 bases, with 7 bases left between them. The CDR3 runs 11 residues. Germline-derived CDR1 and CDR2 are SQVTM and ANQGSEA. For the CDR3, the DNA is TGCAGCGTTGAACGGGGTGACATTCAGTACTTC. It translates to CSVERGDIQYF.

V is TRBV7-3 and J is TRBJ1-3; weak D call: TRBD1 (5 bases). CDR1 SGHTA and CDR2 FQGTGA come from the germline V gene. This CDR3 region has 17 residues. The V gene lost 3 bases and the J gene lost 0 bases, with 15 bases spanning the gap. The CDR3 DNA follows: TGTGCCAGCAGCTTTCCGCAGGGTCCCCCCTCTGGAAACACCATATATTTT. Translating gives CASSFPQGPPSGNTIYF.

Notes on this clonotype: A read error is likely here: a far larger clone is one base away. This chain links TRBV2 with TRBJ2-7; D is unclear. Germline-derived CDR1 and CDR2 are SNHLY and FYNNEI. V was trimmed by 2 bases and J by 7 bases, leaving 9 bases between them. The CDR3 has 12 residues. DNA for the CDR3: TGTGCCAGCAGTGAACTGACGAATGAGCAGTACTTC. This sequence encodes CASSELTNEQYF.

This clonotype was picked up a small number of times. The chain is built from TRBV20-1 and TRBJ2-7, with 11 bases lining up with TRBD1. V shed 4 bases, J shed 6 bases, and the junction held 5 bases outside the gene matches. Germline assignment: CDR1 DFQATT and CDR2 SNEGSKA (reference sequence). There are 13 residues in the CDR3. Here the CDR3 reads CSATGTGGSEQYF. CDR3 coding DNA: TGCAGTGCTACCGGGACAGGGGGGAGCGAGCAGTACTTC.

This clonotype was recorded many times. This chain uses TRBV7-8 with TRBJ2-5, with 12 bases matching TRBD2. Germline CDR1 reads SGHVS; CDR2 reads FQNEAQ. The trim removed 6 bases at V and 2 bases at J, leaving 1 base unmatched. CDR3 length equals 14 residues. CDR3 loop: CASSGLAGQETQYF. CDR3 bases: TGTGCCAGCAGTGGACTAGCGGGACAAGAGACCCAGTACTTC.

The sample holds a few counts of this clonotype. The chain couples TRBV5-4 to TRBJ2-2; the D gene is possibly TRBD1 (6 bases). This CDR3 region has 12 residues. V lost 6 bases and J lost 9, with 12 bases in between. Germline V gives CDR1 SGHNT, CDR2 YYREEE (reference sequence). The CDR3 is CASNYGGRELFF. The DNA of the CDR3 is TGTGCCAGCAACTATGGGGGCAGGGAGCTGTTTTTT.

The sample holds many counts of this clonotype. The chain employs TRBV13 and TRBJ2-1, with TRBD1 identical over 7 bases. CDR3 length: 15 amino acids. V was clipped by 2 bases and J by 2 bases; unmatched bases: 3. Per the germline V gene, CDR1 is PRHDT and CDR2 is FYEKMQ (reference sequence). For the CDR3, the DNA is TGTGCCAGCAGCTTATGGACAGGAGCCTACAATGAGCAGTTCTTC. The encoded protein is CASSLWTGAYNEQFF.